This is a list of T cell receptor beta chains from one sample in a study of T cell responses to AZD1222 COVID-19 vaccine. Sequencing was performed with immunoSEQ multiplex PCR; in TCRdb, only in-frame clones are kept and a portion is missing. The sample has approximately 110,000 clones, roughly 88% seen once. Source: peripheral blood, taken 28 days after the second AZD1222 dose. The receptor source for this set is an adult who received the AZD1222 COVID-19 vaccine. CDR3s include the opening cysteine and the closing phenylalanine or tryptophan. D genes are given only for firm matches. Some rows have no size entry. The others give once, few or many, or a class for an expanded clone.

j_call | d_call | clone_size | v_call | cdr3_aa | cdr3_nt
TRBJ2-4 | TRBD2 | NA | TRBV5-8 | CASSKTSGGGYF | TGTGCCAGCAGCAAGACTAGCGGGGGAGGATACTTC
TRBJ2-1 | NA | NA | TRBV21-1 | CASSKLFRRSSYNEQFF | TGTGCCAGCAGCAAATTATTCCGGCGGAGCTCCTACAATGAGCAGTTCTTC
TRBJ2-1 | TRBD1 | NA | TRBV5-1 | CASSLTPNGQGRNEQFF | TGCGCCAGCAGCTTGACCCCCAACGGACAGGGGAGGAATGAGCAGTTCTTC
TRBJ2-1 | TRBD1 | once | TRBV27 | CTSSRGTGGYNEQFF | TGTACCAGCAGTCGGGGGACAGGGGGATACAATGAGCAGTTCTTC
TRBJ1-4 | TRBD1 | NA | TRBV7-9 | CASSLNPGQGNEKLFF | TGTGCCAGCAGCTTAAACCCGGGACAGGGGAATGAAAAACTGTTTTTT
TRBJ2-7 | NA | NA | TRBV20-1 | CSASWSWRPSGSYEQYF | TGCAGTGCTAGTTGGTCTTGGAGGCCCAGCGGGTCCTACGAGCAGTACTTC
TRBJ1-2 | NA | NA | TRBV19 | CASSIGDTGYTF | TGTGCCAGTAGTATAGGGGATACTGGCTACACCTTC
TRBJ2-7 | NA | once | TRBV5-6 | CASSSGAHYEQYF | TGTGCCAGCAGCTCCGGGGCCCACTACGAGCAGTACTTC
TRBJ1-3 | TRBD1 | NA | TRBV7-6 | CASSLARQGVGDTIYF | TGTGCCAGCAGCTTAGCGCGGCAGGGGGTAGGAGACACCATATATTTT
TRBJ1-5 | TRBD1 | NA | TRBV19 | CASSTQGQGNQPQHF | TGTGCCAGTAGTACTCAAGGACAGGGAAATCAGCCCCAGCATTTT
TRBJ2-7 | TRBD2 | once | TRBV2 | CASTRAGLYYEQYF | TGTGCCAGCACACGAGCGGGGCTTTACTACGAGCAGTACTTC
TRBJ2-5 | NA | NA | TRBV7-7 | CASSFAAGETQYF | TGTGCTAGCAGCTTTGCGGCGGGGGAGACCCAGTACTTC
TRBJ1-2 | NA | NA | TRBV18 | CASSPPGRSSGGYTF | TGTGCCAGCTCACCACCGGGGAGATCGAGTGGGGGCTACACCTTC
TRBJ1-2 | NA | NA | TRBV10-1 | CASSDHRILNYGYTF | TGCGCCAGCAGTGACCACAGGATCCTGAACTATGGCTACACCTTC
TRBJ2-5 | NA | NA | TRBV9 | CASSVATAPQETQYF | TGTGCCAGCAGCGTAGCTACGGCGCCCCAAGAGACCCAGTACTTC
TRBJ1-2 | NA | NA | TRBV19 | CASRPAQQGLYGYTF | TGTGCCAGTAGACCCGCCCAGCAGGGTTTATATGGCTACACCTTC
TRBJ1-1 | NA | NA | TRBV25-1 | CASSSGVAGITTEAFF | TGTGCCAGCAGTTCAGGGGTCGCGGGGATCACAACTGAAGCTTTCTTT
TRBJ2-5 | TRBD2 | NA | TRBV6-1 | CASSEIGGLAAQETQYF | TGTGCCAGCAGTGAAATTGGGGGACTAGCGGCCCAAGAGACCCAGTACTTC
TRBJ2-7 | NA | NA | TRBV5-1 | CASSLPQTGLSTYEQYF | TGCGCCAGCAGCTTGCCTCAAACAGGGTTAAGTACCTACGAGCAGTACTTC
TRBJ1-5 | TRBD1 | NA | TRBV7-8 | CASSLGGQGAGYQPQHF | TGTGCCAGCAGCTTAGGCGGACAGGGGGCAGGATATCAGCCCCAGCATTTT
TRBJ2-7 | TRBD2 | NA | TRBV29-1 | CSAGGGYEQYF | TGCAGCGCGGGAGGGGGGTACGAGCAGTACTTC
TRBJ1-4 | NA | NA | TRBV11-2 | CASSLGATNEKLFF | TGTGCCAGCAGCTTAGGAGCAACTAATGAAAAACTGTTTTTT
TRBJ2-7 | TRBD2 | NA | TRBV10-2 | CASSKSGGSLHEQYF | TGCGCCAGCAGCAAGTCGGGGGGGTCCCTCCACGAGCAGTACTTC
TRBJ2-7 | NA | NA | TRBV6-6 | CASSRGTSYEQYF | TGTGCCAGCAGCCGCGGGACCTCCTACGAGCAGTACTTC
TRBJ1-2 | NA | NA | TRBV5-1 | CASTQGNYGYTF | TGCGCCAGCACCCAGGGTAACTATGGCTACACCTTC
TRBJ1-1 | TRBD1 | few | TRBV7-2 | CASSEQGSSEAFF | TGTGCCAGCAGCGAACAGGGGTCTTCTGAAGCTTTCTTT
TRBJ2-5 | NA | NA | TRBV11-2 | CASSRLLQNQETQYF | TGTGCCAGCAGCCGACTCTTACAGAACCAAGAGACCCAGTACTTC
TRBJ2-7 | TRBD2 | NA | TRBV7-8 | CASSADPGGVSYEQYF | TGTGCCAGCAGCGCTGACCCCGGGGGGGTATCCTACGAGCAGTACTTC
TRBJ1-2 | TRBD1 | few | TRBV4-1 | CASSRNRDSFNGYTF | TGCGCCAGCAGCCGGAACCGGGACAGTTTCAATGGCTACACCTTC
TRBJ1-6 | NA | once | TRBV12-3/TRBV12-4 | CASSLAPNSPLHF | TGTGCCAGCAGTCTAGCCCCTAATTCACCCCTCCACTTT